These 31 T cell receptor beta chains were sequenced from one sample in a study of cytomegalovirus exposure and HLA in healthy donors. The PCR had 60 Vbeta and 13 Jbeta primers. Clones were sequenced by immunoSEQ multiplex PCR, and TCRdb holds only the in-frame ones, with some missing. The data hold about 180,000 clones, with around 81% observed a single time. The sequenced material came from PBMCs. The receptors were gathered from a woman in her 30s in good health and CMV-seronegative.

The genes are TRBV10-1 and TRBJ2-3; 11 nucleotides line up with TRBD1. Trimming took 2 bases from V and 4 from J; bases not matched to a gene: 2. The CDR3 runs to 15 residues. Germline V CDR1 and CDR2: WNHNN, SYGVQD (reference sequence). CDR3 nucleotides: TGCGCCAGCAGTGAGGGGACAGGGGGGGCAGATACGCAGTATTTT. Encoded protein: CASSEGTGGADTQYF.

V gene TRBV4-3 combines with J gene TRBJ2-5, with D perhaps matching TRBD1 (5 bases). Per germline, CDR1 LGHNA and CDR2 YSLEER. Trimming pared 0 bases from V and 4 bases from J, leaving 12 bases between. The CDR3 has 15 residues. The CDR3 nucleotides read TGCGCCAGCAGCCAAGAAGTAGGGGTAGGAGAGACCCAGTACTTC. Translation: CASSQEVGVGETQYF.

In its sample, this clone was seen a few times. This sequence joins TRBV5-1 and TRBJ2-5; D ambiguous. V gave up 4 bases and J gave up 4 bases, with 11 bases separating them. Germline CDR1 reads SGHRS; CDR2 reads YFSETQ. The CDR3 has 13 amino acids. Here the CDR3 DNA reads TGCGCCAGCAGCCTTGTTGGGCGAGAGACCCAGTACTTC. Protein product: CASSLVGRETQYF.

The genes are TRBV11-3 and TRBJ2-3; 10 positions agree with TRBD1. V lost 5 bases to trimming and J lost 5 bases; unmatched junction nucleotides: 7. The CDR3 contains 15 residues. Germline CDR1 and CDR2: SGHNT and YENEEA. The CDR3 DNA follows: TGTGCCAGCAGCGATAGACAGGGGGCGGGAGATACGCAGTATTTT. The encoded protein is CASSDRQGAGDTQYF.

This clone was seen a single time. V is TRBV27 and J is TRBJ2-2, with 7 positions matching TRBD1. There are 16 residues in the CDR3. CDR1 MNHEY and CDR2 SMNVEV come from the germline V gene (reference sequence). V was pared by 2 bases and J by 4 bases, with 7 bases of the junction left unmatched. The DNA of the CDR3 is TGTGCCAGCAGTTTACTGACAGGGTTGGGCACCGGGGAGCTGTTTTTT. This codes for CASSLLTGLGTGELFF.

The chain uses TRBV10-2 and TRBJ1-6; a weak D match, TRBD1 (6 bases). This CDR3 is built from 15 residues. Trimming stripped 2 bases from V and 7 bases from J, with 12 bases between. Germline V gene data show CDR1 as WSHSY and CDR2 as SAAADI. The CDR3 region has the DNA TGCGCCAGCAGTGAGAGGCAGGGGAGAAATTCACCCCTCCACTTT. It specifies CASSERQGRNSPLHF.

This chain uses TRBV27 with TRBJ2-7; no clear D. This CDR3 is built from 13 residues. Trimming left V 9 bases short and J 0 bases short, with 12 bases between. Germline V gene lookup returns CDR1 MNHEY and CDR2 SMNVEV (reference sequence). CDR3 residues: CASRGEPSYEQYF. The CDR3 DNA reads as TGTGCCAGTAGAGGCGAGCCCTCCTACGAGCAGTACTTC.

V and J are TRBV2 and TRBJ1-2, with D maybe TRBD1 (5 bases). With 4 bases removed from V and 8 bases from J, the gap between germline ends came to 8 bases. Germline loops: CDR1 SNHLY, CDR2 FYNNEI. The CDR3 extends over 11 amino acids. CDR3 in amino acids: CASSVGVGYTF. CDR3 sequence (DNA): TGTGCCAGCAGTGTAGGGGTGGGCTACACCTTC.

As to this clone: The junction departs from germline at one end; a sequencing error may be responsible. Other DNA sequences in this specimen translate into the identical CDR3. V and J are TRBV27 and TRBJ1-6, with TRBD1 matching over 7 bases. Germline lookup yields CDR1 MNHEY and CDR2 SMNVEV (reference sequence). This CDR3 contains 16 residues. The CDR3 here is CASSGIDRVRNSPLHF. DNA of the CDR3: TGCGCCAGCAGTGGAATAGACAGGGTCAGAAATTCACCCCTCCACTTT.

The chain joins TRBV7-2 to TRBJ2-1; 11 bases agree with TRBD2. With 4 bases clipped from V and 0 bases from J, the junction kept 2 bases outside the gene matches. From germline, CDR1 is SGHTA and CDR2 FQGNSA. The CDR3 runs 16 residues. The CDR3 protein is CASSYTSGSSYNEQFF. CDR3 bases: TGTGCCAGCAGCTATACTAGCGGGAGCTCCTACAATGAGCAGTTCTTC.

The gene calls are TRBV27 and TRBJ2-1; 13 bases fit TRBD2. The junction had 10 bases not matched to a gene; V was cut back by 7 bases and J by 13 bases. Germline CDR1 and CDR2: MNHEY and SMNVEV (reference sequence). The CDR3 is 14 amino acids. The CDR3 loop is CASTGGLAGNNQFF. DNA of the CDR3: TGTGCCAGCACGGGGGGACTAGCGGGAAACAACCAGTTCTTC.

The V and J genes are TRBV14 and TRBJ2-3, with D unclear. Trimming shortened V by 4 bases and J by 2 bases, and 4 bases separated the two germline ends. Per the germline V gene, CDR1 is SGHDN and CDR2 is FVKESK. This CDR3 is 12 amino acids long. CDR3 sequence reads: CASSLFTDTQYF. The CDR3 coding sequence is TGTGCCAGCAGCCTCTTCACAGATACGCAGTATTTT. Full variable domain (remainder filled in from reference TRBV14 and TRBJ2-3): EAGVTQFPSHSVIEKGQTVTLRCDPISGHDNLYWYRRVMGKEIKFLLHFVKESKQDESGMPNNRFLAERTGGTYSTLKVQPAELEDSGVYFCASSLFTDTQYFGPGTRLTVL.

The rearrangement joins TRBV28 to TRBJ2-5, with a tentative D call TRBD1 (6 bases). The DNA end favors TRBJ2-7, so the J call may be wrong. Germline loops: CDR1 MDHEN, CDR2 SYDVKM. The CDR3 contains 13 residues. The CDR3 protein is CASRMDSSYEQYF. In nucleotides, the CDR3 is TGTGCCAGCAGGATGGACAGCTCCTACGAGCAGTACTTC.

V gene TRBV28 combines with J gene TRBJ2-1, with 8 positions matching TRBD2. This CDR3 is 15 amino acids long. From germline, CDR1 is MDHEN and CDR2 SYDVKM. V shed 4 bases, J shed 4 bases, and the junction held 6 bases outside the gene matches. CDR3 region: CASSSSRGGYNEQFF. The CDR3 DNA follows: TGTGCCAGCAGTTCCTCTCGCGGGGGGTACAATGAGCAGTTCTTC.

J is TRBJ2-3 and V is TRBV7-6; 8 bases align to TRBD2. V was clipped by 1 base and J by 9 bases; unmatched bases: 9. Germline V gene data show CDR1 as SGHVS and CDR2 as FNYEAQ. The CDR3 sequence is 15 residues long. CDR3 amino acids: CASSLDGGAATTQYF. In nucleotides, the CDR3 is TGTGCCAGCAGCTTAGACGGGGGGGCGGCCACGACGCAGTATTTT.

The CDR3 DNA is TGTGCCAGCTCCACCCGCGAGATTCAAGAGACCCAGTACTTC. As protein: CASSTREIQETQYF. The chain combines TRBV18 with TRBJ2-5; no firm D call. The CDR3 has 14 residues. Trimming shortened V by 6 bases and J by 2 bases, and 13 bases separated the two germline ends. Germline CDR1 KGHSH, CDR2 LQKENI.

The V and J genes are TRBV2 and TRBJ2-7, with TRBD1 matching 7 bases. Germline CDR1 is SNHLY and CDR2 is FYNNEI. CDR3 length: 14 amino acids. Trimming took 6 bases from V and 4 from J; bases not matched to a gene: 9. DNA for the CDR3: TGTGCCAGCAGGAGGGACAGCGACTCTTACGAGCAGTACTTC. As protein: CASRRDSDSYEQYF.

The rearrangement uses TRBV7-6 and TRBJ2-2; TRBD2 aligns across 9 bases. V dropped 5 bases and J dropped 1; count of bases not matched to a gene: 5. Germline V CDR1 and CDR2: SGHVS, FNYEAQ. The CDR3 spans 16 residues. This CDR3 is CASSEQLAGNTGELFF. The CDR3 DNA follows: TGTGCCAGCAGCGAACAACTAGCGGGGAACACCGGGGAGCTGTTTTTT.

The J gene is TRBJ1-5, the V gene TRBV4-1, with a tentative D call TRBD1 (5 bases). The germline gives CDR1 MGHRA, CDR2 YSYEKL. V lost 0 bases and J 7 bases, leaving 13 bases between the germline ends. The CDR3 covers 15 residues. This CDR3 is CASSQDYRGDQPQHF. As DNA, the CDR3 is TGCGCCAGCAGCCAAGATTATCGGGGGGACCAGCCCCAGCATTTT.

This chain joins TRBV10-2 and TRBJ2-7, with TRBD2 matching 7 bases. Trimming at V came to 0 bases and at J to 5 bases, leaving 4 bases not matched to a gene. Per germline, CDR1 WSHSY and CDR2 SAAADI. The CDR3 has 14 amino acids. The DNA for the CDR3 is TGCGCCAGCAGTGAGTCAGGGAGGGGCAACGAGCAGTACTTC. It translates to CASSESGRGNEQYF.

The gene calls are TRBV19 and TRBJ2-2; D might be TRBD2 (6 bases). The V end lost 2 bases, the J end lost 0 bases, and 16 bases lay between the germline ends. Germline V lookup: CDR1 LNHDA, CDR2 SQIVND (reference sequence). This CDR3 region has 18 residues. This CDR3 reads CASSILPGREANTGELFF. The CDR3 DNA sequence: TGTGCCAGTAGTATACTCCCGGGGCGGGAAGCGAACACCGGGGAGCTGTTTTTT.

The V call is TRBV7-2, the J call TRBJ2-1; D remains unclear. The length of the CDR3 is 13 residues. Trimming took 7 bases from V and 1 from J, leaving 8 bases between them. CDR1 and CDR2 (germline): SGHTA, FQGNSA. CDR3 coding DNA: TGTGCCAGCACCCCCCTATCCTACAATGAGCAGTTCTTC. Amino acids: CASTPLSYNEQFF.

The V gene is TRBV5-4, the J gene TRBJ2-7; 13 bases agree with TRBD2. Germline lookup yields CDR1 SGHNT and CDR2 YYREEE (reference sequence). Unmatched junction bases numbered 3, after V lost 0 bases and J lost 3 bases. The CDR3 is 16 residues long. CDR3 protein: CASSLGTSGGYYEQYF. In DNA, the CDR3 is TGTGCCAGCAGCTTGGGGACTAGCGGGGGATACTACGAGCAGTACTTC.

V and J are TRBV10-3 and TRBJ2-2; 7 bases are shared with TRBD1. Germline CDR1 and CDR2: ENHRY and SYGVKD. The CDR3 sequence is 16 residues long. With V trimmed by 2 bases and J by 0 bases, 3 bases remained unmatched. CDR3 residues: CAISETGQTNTGELFF. The CDR3 DNA sequence: TGTGCCATCAGTGAGACGGGACAGACGAACACCGGGGAGCTGTTTTTT.

The rearrangement joins TRBV29-1 to TRBJ2-3; TRBD2 agrees at 8 bases. The CDR3 covers 14 residues. Germline V lookup: CDR1 SQVTM, CDR2 ANQGSEA. With V trimmed by 3 bases and J by 4 bases, 6 bases remained unmatched. The CDR3 protein is CSVDAGGDADTQYF. The CDR3 nucleotides are TGCAGCGTTGATGCGGGGGGCGACGCAGATACGCAGTATTTT.

The chain carries TRBV21-1 and TRBJ2-5; the table's D gene call, TRBD1, was not cross checked with the DNA. TRBV21-1 is termed a pseudogene. The CDR3 extends over 16 amino acids. The CDR3 region has the DNA TGTGCCAGCAGCAAATGCCCGACAGGGGGGGAAAAGACCCAGTACTTC. Protein product: CASSKCPTGGEKTQYF.

The table lists this clone with a count of one. This chain links TRBV6-1 with TRBJ2-7; 9 nucleotides match TRBD1. The CDR3 loop spans 15 amino acids. The ends lost 5 bases at V and 3 bases at J; junction bases unmatched: 8. The germline V gene has CDR1 MNHNS and CDR2 SASEGT. The CDR3 is CASSKLQGAGYEQYF. The CDR3 nucleotides are TGTGCCAGCAGTAAATTACAGGGGGCAGGCTACGAGCAGTACTTC.

This chain joins TRBV5-8 and TRBJ2-1; 9 bases agree with TRBD1. Trimming took 2 bases from V and 5 from J; bases not matched to a gene: 5. Germline V gives CDR1 SGHTS, CDR2 YDEGEE. The CDR3 is made up of 15 amino acids. The CDR3 nucleotides are TGTGCCAGCAGCTTAGGGGACAGGGCGGACAATGAGCAGTTCTTC. Its translation is CASSLGDRADNEQFF.

The chain links TRBV7-9 to TRBJ2-2; a weak D match, TRBD1 (5 bases). Germline V gene data show CDR1 as SEHNR and CDR2 as FQNEAQ (reference sequence). V was trimmed by 11 bases and J by 3 bases, leaving 16 bases between them. The CDR3 has 14 residues. Here the CDR3 DNA reads TGTGCCTTAGGGGTATACACGGACACCGGGGAGCTGTTTTTT. Amino acid sequence: CALGVYTDTGELFF. The variable domain in full, with the rest retrieved from reference TRBV7-9 and TRBJ2-2, is DTGVSQNPRHKITKRGQNVTFRCDPISEHNRLYWYRQTLGQGPEFLTYFQNEAQLEKSRLLSDRFSAERPKGSFSTLEIQRTEQGDSAMYLCALGVYTDTGELFFGEGSRLTVL.

This sequence joins TRBV7-2 and TRBJ2-7, with TRBD1 identical over 7 bases. Trimming at V came to 5 bases and at J to 5 bases, leaving 12 bases not matched to a gene. The germline CDR1 and CDR2 sequences are SGHTA and FQGNSA. The CDR3 totals 15 residues. The CDR3 DNA is TGTGCCAGCAGCCTCACAGGGGAATTTGTCAACGAGCAGTACTTC. Protein sequence: CASSLTGEFVNEQYF.

The chain combines TRBV19 with TRBJ2-5; no clear D. CDR3 length: 14 residues. The germline gives CDR1 LNHDA, CDR2 SQIVND (reference sequence). V lost 3 bases and J lost 1, with 9 bases in between. The CDR3 sequence: CASSITTPQETQYF. The CDR3 coding sequence is TGTGCCAGTAGTATTACAACACCCCAAGAGACCCAGTACTTC.